One sample yielded the 19 T cell receptor beta chains listed below, sequenced in a study of blood T cell repertoires in COVID-19. TCRdb's copy holds only in-frame clones and misses some; the assay was immunoSEQ multiplex PCR. The repertoire includes around 250,000 clones, approximately 82% of them detected once, and roughly 1.9% sits in the top ten. The source material was peripheral blood. These receptors were collected from a man younger than 40 who had recovered from COVID-19.

The rearrangement uses TRBV28 and TRBJ1-1, with D maybe TRBD1 (5 bases). Trimming removed 7 bases at V and 0 bases at J, with 21 bases between. Germline CDR1 is MDHEN and CDR2 is SYDVKM. The CDR3 consists of 17 residues. The CDR3 nucleotides read TGTGCCAGCAAGCTTCCCTCGGGGGTCGTGATGAACACTGAAGCTTTCTTT. This sequence encodes CASKLPSGVVMNTEAFF. The full variable domain, its missing parts supplied by reference TRBV28 and TRBJ1-1, is DVKVTQSSRYLVKRTGEKVFLECVQDMDHENMFWYRQDPGLGLRLIYFSYDVKMKEKGDIPEGYSVSREKKERFSLILESASTNQTSMYLCASKLPSGVVMNTEAFFGQGTRLTVV.

The chain recombines TRBV28 with TRBJ2-7; 8 nucleotides match TRBD1. V was clipped by 8 bases and J by 0 bases; unmatched bases: 9. CDR1 and CDR2 from the germline V gene are MDHEN and SYDVKM. This CDR3 is 15 amino acids long. CDR3 nucleotide sequence: TGTGCCAGCCCTAAGGGACAGGTACACTCCTACGAGCAGTACGTC. This encodes CASPKGQVHSYEQYV.

This chain connects TRBV5-1 to TRBJ1-1, with D possibly TRBD1 on 6 matching bases. V lost 1 base, J lost 3 bases, and 13 bases lay in between. The CDR3 totals 15 residues. Per germline, CDR1 SGHRS and CDR2 YFSETQ. The CDR3 bases are TGCGCCAGCAGCTTGAGGGGGTTCGAGGACACTGAAGCTTTCTTT. As protein: CASSLRGFEDTEAFF.

The rearrangement uses TRBV28 and TRBJ1-4; D ambiguous. V lost 5 bases to trimming and J lost 0 bases, with 13 bases between them. CDR3 length: 16 amino acids. Germline-derived CDR1 and CDR2 are MDHEN and SYDVKM. In DNA, the CDR3 is TGTGCCAGCAGTCCACGTGGAGACGCAACTAATGAAAAACTGTTTTTT. Protein: CASSPRGDATNEKLFF. Full variable domain (outside the CDR3, taken from reference TRBV28 and TRBJ1-4): DVKVTQSSRYLVKRTGEKVFLECVQDMDHENMFWYRQDPGLGLRLIYFSYDVKMKEKGDIPEGYSVSREKKERFSLILESASTNQTSMYLCASSPRGDATNEKLFFGSGTQLSVL.

The rearrangement joins TRBV7-9 to TRBJ2-2, with TRBD1 as a possible D gene (5 bases). Germline lookup yields CDR1 SEHNR and CDR2 FQNEAQ (reference sequence). V shed 6 bases and J shed 10 bases, with 15 bases lying between them. This CDR3 is built from 13 residues. CDR3 in DNA: TGTGCCAGCAGTCCCAGGGAAATTGTGGAGCTGTTTTTT. Residues: CASSPREIVELFF. The full variable domain, with the rest looked up from reference TRBV7-9 and TRBJ2-2, is DTGVSQNPRHKITKRGQNVTFRCDPISEHNRLYWYRQTLGQGPEFLTYFQNEAQLEKSRLLSDRFSAERPKGSFSTLEIQRTEQGDSAMYLCASSPREIVELFFGEGSRLTVL.

This sequence joins TRBV2 and TRBJ1-6; a weak D match, TRBD1 (5 bases). Germline CDR1 SNHLY, CDR2 FYNNEI. V lost 6 bases to trimming and J lost 8 bases, with 8 bases between them. CDR3 length: 12 residues. The CDR3 protein is CASSLQDSPLHF. For the CDR3, the DNA is TGTGCCAGCAGCCTACAGGATTCACCCCTCCACTTT.

The V call is TRBV12-5, the J call TRBJ2-5, with D possibly TRBD1 on 5 matching bases. The germline CDR1 and CDR2 sequences are LGHNT and FRNRAP. This CDR3 spans 13 amino acids. V lost 4 bases and J 0 bases, leaving 6 bases between the germline ends. The CDR3 here is CASGSDNQETQYF. The CDR3 nucleotides read TGTGCTAGTGGTTCGGACAACCAAGAGACCCAGTACTTC.

The chain uses TRBV7-2 and TRBJ1-2; maybe TRBD1 (5 bases). Trimming removed 2 bases from V and 8 bases from J, with 15 bases in between. This CDR3 region has 14 residues. Germline loops: CDR1 SGHTA, CDR2 FQGNSA. The CDR3 reads CASSLWEDTLGYTF. The CDR3, as DNA: TGTGCCAGCAGCTTATGGGAGGACACCCTAGGCTACACCTTC.

The V and J genes are TRBV9 and TRBJ1-4; 9 bases agree with TRBD1. Germline V gene sequence: CDR1 SGDLS, CDR2 YYNGEE. This CDR3 has 12 residues. Trimming took 5 bases from V and 11 from J; bases not matched to a gene: 4. The DNA of the CDR3 is TGTGCCAGCAGTGGACAGGGGAAGAAACTGTTTTTT. Protein: CASSGQGKKLFF.

This chain uses TRBV19 with TRBJ2-2; tentative D call: TRBD1 (6 bases). Germline CDR1 reads LNHDA; CDR2 reads SQIVND (reference sequence). The CDR3 totals 15 residues. The V gene lost 8 bases and the J gene lost 5 bases, with 18 bases spanning the gap. The CDR3 sequence: CASSLGHTPTGELFF. The CDR3 coding sequence is TGTGCCAGTTCCCTGGGACACACCCCTACCGGGGAGCTGTTTTTT.

The rearrangement joins TRBV7-3 to TRBJ2-7, with D possibly TRBD1 on 6 matching bases. Per the germline V gene, CDR1 is SGHTA and CDR2 is FQGTGA. The CDR3 totals 14 residues. With 3 bases removed from V and 6 bases from J, the gap between germline ends came to 15 bases. Here the CDR3 reads CASSFSRGCGEQYV. CDR3 bases: TGTGCCAGCAGCTTCTCCAGGGGATGTGGCGAGCAGTACGTC.

V usage is TRBV7-2 and J usage is TRBJ2-7; D gene ambiguous. Deletions cut 3 bases from V and 6 bases from J, with 9 bases between. CDR3 length: 12 residues. In germline, CDR1 is SGHTA, CDR2 FQGNSA. CDR3 nucleotide sequence: TGTGCCAGCAGCTTCTATAGTACCGAGCAGTACTTC. The encoded protein is CASSFYSTEQYF. Using reference TRBV7-2 and TRBJ2-7 for the parts outside the CDR3, the full variable domain is GAGVSQSPSNKVTEKGKDVELRCDPISGHTALYWYRQSLGQGLEFLIYFQGNSAPDKSGLPSDRFSAERTGGSVSTLTIQRTQQEDSAVYLCASSFYSTEQYFGPGTRLTVT.

This clone was seen once. V gene TRBV7-9 combines with J gene TRBJ1-2; weak D call: TRBD1 (5 bases). This CDR3 region has 15 residues. Germline V gene lookup returns CDR1 SEHNR and CDR2 FQNEAQ (reference sequence). Trimming left V 10 bases short and J 0 bases short, with 18 bases between. DNA of the CDR3: TGTGCCACCCTTTCTTACAGGTTAGCTAACTATGGCTACACCTTC. Translation: CATLSYRLANYGYTF.

The chain combines TRBV5-3 with TRBJ2-3; possible D gene TRBD2, 7 bases. TRBV5-3 is noted as an ORF with a role that remains uncertain. V was trimmed by 2 bases and J by 1 base, leaving 14 bases between them. This CDR3 contains 16 residues. The CDR3 coding sequence is TGTGCCAGAAGCTTAGTAGGGCGGGGGCGCACAGATACGCAGTATTTT. The encoded protein is CARSLVGRGRTDTQYF.

The chain links TRBV18 to TRBJ2-1; 8 bases map to TRBD1. The CDR3 contains 13 residues. CDR1 is KGHSH and CDR2 is LQKENI in the germline V gene. The V and J ends lost 3 bases and 7 bases, in that order; junction bases with no gene match: 2. The CDR3 DNA follows: TGTGCCAGCTCACCGGACAGGGATAATGAGCAGTTCTTC. It encodes CASSPDRDNEQFF.

This chain uses TRBV6-2 or TRBV6-3 with TRBJ1-1; D is unresolved. Between the trimmed V and J ends, which lost 6 bases and 5 bases, there was a span of 10 bases. The CDR3 loop spans 12 amino acids. Looked up from germline, CDR1 is MNHEY and CDR2 is SVGEGT. The CDR3 here is CASSERRTEAFF. The CDR3 coding sequence is TGTGCCAGCAGCGAAAGGAGGACTGAAGCTTTCTTT.

This clone was counted once. The gene calls are TRBV11-2 and TRBJ2-2; TRBD2 matches 7 bases. With 8 bases clipped from V and 0 bases from J, the junction kept 6 bases outside the gene matches. This CDR3 region has 15 residues. Germline V gives CDR1 SGHAT, CDR2 FQNNGV. CDR3 residues: CASGIGGANTGELFF. Here the CDR3 DNA reads TGTGCCAGCGGAATTGGGGGGGCGAACACCGGGGAGCTGTTTTTT.

The rearrangement uses TRBV12-3 or TRBV12-4 and TRBJ2-3, with 9 bases lining up with TRBD2. V shed 6 bases, J shed 3 bases, and the junction held 1 base outside the gene matches. The CDR3 length is 13 residues. As DNA, the CDR3 is TGTGCCAGCAGCCTAGCGGGGACAGATACGCAGTATTTT. Protein: CASSLAGTDTQYF.

The chain combines TRBV19 with TRBJ1-2; the D gene is possibly TRBD1 (6 bases). Trimming took off 3 bases at V and 5 bases at J, with 13 bases between the two ends. The germline V gene encodes CDR1 LNHDA and CDR2 SQIVND (reference sequence). The CDR3 length is 14 residues. The CDR3 here is CASSMMAGEYGYTF. CDR3 nucleotide sequence: TGTGCCAGTAGTATGATGGCAGGGGAATATGGCTACACCTTC.